The source of this T cell receptor (beta chain) is a study of human T cells and chemical hapten exposure. TCRdb redid the calling of the RACE reads with MiXCR, one entry per CDR3 protein. The sample holds roughly 52,000 distinct CDR3 sequences; less than 10% are singletons and the top ten take more than 1.5%. As to this clonotype: Its antigen is not identified.

Overall study results and limits: Unchanged with DPC sensitization were TCRs above 1 in 1000 frequency.

CDR1 is KGHSH, CDR2 LQKENI, per germline. V lost 3 bases to trimming and J lost 5 bases; unmatched junction nucleotides: 13. This CDR3 comprises 16 residues. Regarding time point: patch test 2, 6 weeks after DPC sensitization. Treatment defined: therapeutic diphenylcyclopropenone sensitization with weekly scalp DPC. The drawing of blood occurred before each patch test was applied. This clonotype was sampled from a woman aged 50 to 60 with alopecia areata. Some clones in this sample may be carry-over from other donors' samples. V gene TRBV18 combines with J gene TRBJ2-7, with 7 bases fitting TRBD1. The material was whole blood, obtained in connection with sensitization to the hapten diphenylcyclopropenone (DPC). CDR3 coding DNA: TGTGCCAGCTCACCCTGGACAGGACCTTTAGACCACGAGCAGTACTTC. Its protein is CASSPWTGPLDHEQYF. The full variable domain, in which reference TRBV18 and TRBJ2-7 provide the parts outside the CDR3, is NAGVMQNPRHLVRRRGQEARLRCSPMKGHSHVYWYRQLPEEGLKFMVYLQKENIIDESGMPKERFSAEFPKEGPSILRIQQVVRGDSAAYFCASSPWTGPLDHEQYFGPGTRLTVT.